The 2 T cell receptor beta chains below were found in one sample sequenced in a study of shared clonotypes between healthy human individuals. Assay used: immunoSEQ multiplex PCR; TCRdb lists only in-frame clones, some missing. The sample yields about 2 million clones, about 95% seen once. Naive CD8 populations comprised CD45RO-negative cells positively selected for CCR7, excluding terminally differentiated effector memory CD45RA+ cells. The sample taken for sequencing was naive CD8+ T cells sorted from blood. These receptors were collected from a man younger than 30 in good health.

This clone was seen only once. This chain joins TRBV4-1 and TRBJ1-4; D might be TRBD1 (6 bases). Trimming cost V 0 bases and J 3 bases, with 14 bases left between them. The CDR3 runs to 17 residues. Germline loops: CDR1 MGHRA, CDR2 YSYEKL. Here the CDR3 reads CASSQDRGGVANEKLFF. CDR3 sequence (DNA): TGCGCCAGCAGCCAAGATAGGGGGGGAGTAGCTAATGAAAAACTGTTTTTT.

J is TRBJ1-3 and V is TRBV9; a weak D match, TRBD1 (5 bases). There are 15 residues in the CDR3. The V end lost 0 bases, the J end lost 2 bases, and 9 bases lay between the germline ends. The germline V gene encodes CDR1 SGDLS and CDR2 YYNGEE. CDR3 sequence reads: CASSVDSGPGNTIYF. The CDR3 DNA is TGTGCCAGCAGCGTAGATTCGGGGCCTGGAAACACCATATATTTT.